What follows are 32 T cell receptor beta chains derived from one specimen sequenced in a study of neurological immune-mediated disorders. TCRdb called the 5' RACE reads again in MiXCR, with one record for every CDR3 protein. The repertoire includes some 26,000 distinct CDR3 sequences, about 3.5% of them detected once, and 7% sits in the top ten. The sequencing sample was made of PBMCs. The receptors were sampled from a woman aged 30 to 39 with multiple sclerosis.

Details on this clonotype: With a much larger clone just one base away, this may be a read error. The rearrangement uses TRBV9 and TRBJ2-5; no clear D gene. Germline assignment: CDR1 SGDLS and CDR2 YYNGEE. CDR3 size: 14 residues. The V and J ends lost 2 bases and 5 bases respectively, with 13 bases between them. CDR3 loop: CASSVGPTEETQYF. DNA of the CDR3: TGTGCCAGCAGCGTGGGTCCGACTGAGGAGACCCAGTACTTC.

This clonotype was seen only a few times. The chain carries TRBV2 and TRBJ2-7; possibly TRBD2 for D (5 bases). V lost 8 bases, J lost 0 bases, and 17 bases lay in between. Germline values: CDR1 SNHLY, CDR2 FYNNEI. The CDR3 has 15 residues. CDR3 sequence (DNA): TGTGCCAGCCGGGCCTCCGGGATCCCCTCCTACGAGCAGTACTTC. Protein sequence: CASRASGIPSYEQYF.

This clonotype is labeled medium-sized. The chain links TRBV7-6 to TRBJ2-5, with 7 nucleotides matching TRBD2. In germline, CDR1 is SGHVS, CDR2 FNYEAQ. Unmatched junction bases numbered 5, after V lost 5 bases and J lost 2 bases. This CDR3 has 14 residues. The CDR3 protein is CASSKWGGQETQYF. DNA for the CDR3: TGTGCCAGCAGCAAATGGGGGGGGCAAGAGACCCAGTACTTC.

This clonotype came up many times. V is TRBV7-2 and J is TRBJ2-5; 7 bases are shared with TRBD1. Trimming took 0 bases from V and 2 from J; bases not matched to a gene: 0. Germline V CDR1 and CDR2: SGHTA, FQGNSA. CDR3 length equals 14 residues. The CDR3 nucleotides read TGTGCCAGCAGCTTAGCGGGACAGCAAGAGACCCAGTACTTC. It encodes CASSLAGQQETQYF.

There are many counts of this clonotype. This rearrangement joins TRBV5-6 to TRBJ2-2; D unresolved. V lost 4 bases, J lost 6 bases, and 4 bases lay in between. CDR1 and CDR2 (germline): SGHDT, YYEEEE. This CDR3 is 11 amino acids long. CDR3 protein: CASSQAGELFF. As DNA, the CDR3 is TGTGCCAGCAGCCAGGCCGGGGAGCTGTTTTTT. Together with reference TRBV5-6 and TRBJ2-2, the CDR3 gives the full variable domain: DAGVTQSPTHLIKTRGQQVTLRCSPKSGHDTVSWYQQALGQGPQFIFQYYEEEERQRGNFPDRFSGHQFPNYSSELNVNALLLGDSALYLCASSQAGELFFGEGSRLTVL.

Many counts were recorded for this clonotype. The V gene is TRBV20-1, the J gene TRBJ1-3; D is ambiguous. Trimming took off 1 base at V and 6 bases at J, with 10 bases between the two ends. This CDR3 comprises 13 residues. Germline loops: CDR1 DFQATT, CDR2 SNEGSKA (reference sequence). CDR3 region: CSARVPSQNTIYF. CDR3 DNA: TGCAGTGCTAGAGTTCCATCTCAAAACACCATATATTTT.

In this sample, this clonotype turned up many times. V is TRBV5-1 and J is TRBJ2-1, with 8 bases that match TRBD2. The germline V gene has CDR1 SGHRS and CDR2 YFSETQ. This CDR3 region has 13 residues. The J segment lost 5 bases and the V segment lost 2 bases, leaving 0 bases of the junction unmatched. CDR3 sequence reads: CASSFGGDNEQFF. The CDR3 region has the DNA TGCGCCAGCAGCTTCGGGGGGGACAATGAGCAGTTCTTC.

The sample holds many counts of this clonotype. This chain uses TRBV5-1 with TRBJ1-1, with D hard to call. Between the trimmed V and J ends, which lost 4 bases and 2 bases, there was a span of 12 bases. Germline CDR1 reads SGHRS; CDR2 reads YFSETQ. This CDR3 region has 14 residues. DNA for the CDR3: TGCGCCAGCAGCCTACTAGGAATTAACACTGAAGCTTTCTTT. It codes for CASSLLGINTEAFF.

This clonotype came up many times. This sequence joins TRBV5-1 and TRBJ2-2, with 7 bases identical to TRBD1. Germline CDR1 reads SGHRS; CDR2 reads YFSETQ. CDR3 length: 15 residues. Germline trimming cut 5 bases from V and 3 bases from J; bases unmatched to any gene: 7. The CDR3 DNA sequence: TGCGCCAGCAGGGTTGGCGACAGGGACACCGGGGAGCTGTTTTTT. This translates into CASRVGDRDTGELFF. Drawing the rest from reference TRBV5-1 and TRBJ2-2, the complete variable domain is KAGVTQTPRYLIKTRGQQVTLSCSPISGHRSVSWYQQTPGQGLQFLFEYFSETQRNKGNFPGRFSGRQFSNSRSEMNVSTLELGDSALYLCASRVGDRDTGELFFGEGSRLTVL.

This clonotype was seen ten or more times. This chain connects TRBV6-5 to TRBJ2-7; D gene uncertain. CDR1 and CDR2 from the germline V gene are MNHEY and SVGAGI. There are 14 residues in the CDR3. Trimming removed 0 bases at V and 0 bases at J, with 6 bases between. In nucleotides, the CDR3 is TGTGCCAGCAGTTACTCCTCAGCCTCCTACGAGCAGTACTTC. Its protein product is CASSYSSASYEQYF.

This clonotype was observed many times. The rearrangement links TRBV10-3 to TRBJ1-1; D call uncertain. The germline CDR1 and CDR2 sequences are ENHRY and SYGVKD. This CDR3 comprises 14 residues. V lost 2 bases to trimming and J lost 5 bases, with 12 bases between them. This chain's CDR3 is CAISEDGMDTEAFF. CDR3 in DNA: TGTGCCATCAGTGAGGACGGTATGGATACTGAAGCTTTCTTT.

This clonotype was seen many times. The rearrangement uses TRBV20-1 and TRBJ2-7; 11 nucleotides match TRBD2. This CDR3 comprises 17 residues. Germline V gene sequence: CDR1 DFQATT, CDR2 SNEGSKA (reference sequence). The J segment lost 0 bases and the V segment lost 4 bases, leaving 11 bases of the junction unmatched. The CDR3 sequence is CSATGTSGRGGSYEQYF. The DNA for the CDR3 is TGCAGTGCTACCGGGACTAGCGGTCGTGGGGGCTCCTACGAGCAGTACTTC.

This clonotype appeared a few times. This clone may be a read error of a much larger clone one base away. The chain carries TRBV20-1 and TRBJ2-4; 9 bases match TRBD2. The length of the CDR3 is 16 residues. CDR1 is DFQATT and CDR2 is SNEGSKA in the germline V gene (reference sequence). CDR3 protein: CSARVAGVLAKKIQYF. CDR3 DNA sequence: TGCAGTGCTCGAGTAGCGGGAGTACTAGCCAAAAAAATTCAGTACTTC.

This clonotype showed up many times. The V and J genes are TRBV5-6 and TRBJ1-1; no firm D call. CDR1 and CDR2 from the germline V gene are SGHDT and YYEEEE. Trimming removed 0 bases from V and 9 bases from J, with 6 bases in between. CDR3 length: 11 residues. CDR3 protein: CASSLGVQAFF. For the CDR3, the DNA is TGTGCCAGCAGCTTGGGGGTTCAAGCTTTCTTT.

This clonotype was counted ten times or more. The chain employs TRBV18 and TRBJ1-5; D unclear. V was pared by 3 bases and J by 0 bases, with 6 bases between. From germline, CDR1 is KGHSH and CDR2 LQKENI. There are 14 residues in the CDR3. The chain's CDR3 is CASSPGYSNQPQHF. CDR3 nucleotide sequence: TGTGCCAGCTCACCTGGTTATAGCAATCAGCCCCAGCATTTT.

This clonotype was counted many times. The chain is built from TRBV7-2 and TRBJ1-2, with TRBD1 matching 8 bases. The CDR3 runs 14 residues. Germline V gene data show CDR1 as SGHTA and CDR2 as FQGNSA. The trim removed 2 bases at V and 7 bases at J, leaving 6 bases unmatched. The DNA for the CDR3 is TGTGCCAGCAGCTTAAGGACAGGGCCTGGTGGCTACACCTTC. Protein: CASSLRTGPGGYTF.

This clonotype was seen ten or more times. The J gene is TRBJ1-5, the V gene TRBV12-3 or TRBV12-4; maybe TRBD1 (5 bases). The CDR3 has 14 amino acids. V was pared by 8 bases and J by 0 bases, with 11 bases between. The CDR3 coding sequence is TGTGCCAGCGGGGACGGGTATAGCAATCAGCCCCAGCATTTT. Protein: CASGDGYSNQPQHF.

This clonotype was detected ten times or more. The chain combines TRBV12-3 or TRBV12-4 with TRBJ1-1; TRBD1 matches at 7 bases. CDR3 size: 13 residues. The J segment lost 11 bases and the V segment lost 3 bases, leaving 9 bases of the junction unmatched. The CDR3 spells CASSFLRGRAAFF. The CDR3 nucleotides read TGTGCCAGCAGTTTCTTAAGGGGGCGGGCCGCTTTCTTT.

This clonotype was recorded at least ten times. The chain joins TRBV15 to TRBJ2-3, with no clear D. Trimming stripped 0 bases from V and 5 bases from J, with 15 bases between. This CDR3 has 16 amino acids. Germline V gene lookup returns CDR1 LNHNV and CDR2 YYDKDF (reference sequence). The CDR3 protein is CATSRDRPQAGDTQYF. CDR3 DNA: TGTGCCACCAGCAGAGATCGGCCCCAGGCCGGAGATACGCAGTATTTT. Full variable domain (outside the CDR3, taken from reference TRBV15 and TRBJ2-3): DAMVIQNPRYQVTQFGKPVTLSCSQTLNHNVMYWYQQKSSQAPKLLFHYYDKDFNNEADTPDNFQSRRPNTSFCFLDIRSPGLGDTAMYLCATSRDRPQAGDTQYFGPGTRLTVL.

The CDR3 here is CASSRTGEGNTIYF. CDR3 DNA: TGTGCCAGCAGCCGGACAGGGGAGGGAAACACCATATATTTT. This chain joins TRBV11-2 and TRBJ1-3; 9 bases map to TRBD1. Germline V gives CDR1 SGHAT, CDR2 FQNNGV. V shed 5 bases and J 4 bases; nucleotides not matched to a gene: 3. The CDR3 is made up of 14 amino acids.

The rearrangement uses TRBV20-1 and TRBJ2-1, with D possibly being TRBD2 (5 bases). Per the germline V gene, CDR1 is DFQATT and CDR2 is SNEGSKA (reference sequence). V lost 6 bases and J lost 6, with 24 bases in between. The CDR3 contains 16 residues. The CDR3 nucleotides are TGCAGTGCCCCCCCGACTGGGCGGGTTTTCAGCAATGAGCAGTTCTTC. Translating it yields CSAPPTGRVFSNEQFF.

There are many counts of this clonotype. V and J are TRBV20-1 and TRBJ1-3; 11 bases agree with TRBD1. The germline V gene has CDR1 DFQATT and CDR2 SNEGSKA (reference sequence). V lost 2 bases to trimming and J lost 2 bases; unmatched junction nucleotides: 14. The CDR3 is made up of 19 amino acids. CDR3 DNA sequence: TGCAGTGCTAGATCCGGACAGGGGGCCTTGGGTAGCACTGGAAACACCATATATTTT. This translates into CSARSGQGALGSTGNTIYF.

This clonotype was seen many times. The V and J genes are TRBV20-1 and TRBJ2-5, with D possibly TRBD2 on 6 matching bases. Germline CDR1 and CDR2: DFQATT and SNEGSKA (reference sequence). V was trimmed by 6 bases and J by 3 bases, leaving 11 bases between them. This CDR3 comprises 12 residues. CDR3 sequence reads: CSAAGSKETQYF. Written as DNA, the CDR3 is TGCAGTGCGGCCGGGAGCAAAGAGACCCAGTACTTC.

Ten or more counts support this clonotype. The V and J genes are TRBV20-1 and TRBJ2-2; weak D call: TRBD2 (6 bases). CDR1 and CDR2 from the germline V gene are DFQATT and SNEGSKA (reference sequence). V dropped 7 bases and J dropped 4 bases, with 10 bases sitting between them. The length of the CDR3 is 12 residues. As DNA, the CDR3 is TGCAGTGGACTAGGAGGCACCGGGGAGCTGTTTTTT. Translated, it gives CSGLGGTGELFF.

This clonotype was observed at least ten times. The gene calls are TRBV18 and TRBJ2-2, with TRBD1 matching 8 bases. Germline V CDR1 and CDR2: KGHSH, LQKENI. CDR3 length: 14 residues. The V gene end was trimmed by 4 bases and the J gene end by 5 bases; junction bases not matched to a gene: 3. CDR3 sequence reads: CASSLRQGTGELFF. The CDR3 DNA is TGTGCCAGCTCACTAAGACAGGGGACCGGGGAGCTGTTTTTT.

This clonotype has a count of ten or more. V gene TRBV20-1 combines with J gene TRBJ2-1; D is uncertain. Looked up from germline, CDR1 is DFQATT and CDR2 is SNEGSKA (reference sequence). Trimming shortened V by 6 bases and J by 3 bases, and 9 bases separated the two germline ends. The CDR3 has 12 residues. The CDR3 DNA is TGCAGTGCCCGGCGGAGCTACAATGAGCAGTTCTTC. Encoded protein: CSARRSYNEQFF.

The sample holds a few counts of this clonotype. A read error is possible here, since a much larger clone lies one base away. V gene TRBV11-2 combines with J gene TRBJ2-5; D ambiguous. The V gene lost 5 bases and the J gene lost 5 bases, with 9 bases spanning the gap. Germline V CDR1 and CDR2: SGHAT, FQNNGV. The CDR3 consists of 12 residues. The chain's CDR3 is CASSTQRETQYF. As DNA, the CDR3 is TGTGCCAGCAGCACCCAAAGGGAGACCCAGTACTTC.

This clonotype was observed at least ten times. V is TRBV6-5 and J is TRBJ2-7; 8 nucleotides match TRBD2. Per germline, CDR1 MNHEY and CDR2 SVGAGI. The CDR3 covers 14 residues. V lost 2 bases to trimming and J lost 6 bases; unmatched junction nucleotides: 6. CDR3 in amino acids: CASSYESGRGEQYF. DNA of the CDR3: TGTGCCAGCAGTTACGAGAGCGGGAGAGGCGAGCAGTACTTC.

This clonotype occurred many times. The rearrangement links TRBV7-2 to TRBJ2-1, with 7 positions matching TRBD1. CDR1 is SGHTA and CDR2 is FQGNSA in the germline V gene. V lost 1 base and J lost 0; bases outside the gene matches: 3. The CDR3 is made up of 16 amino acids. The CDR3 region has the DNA TGTGCCAGCAGCTTAGTGGGGACAGACTCCTACAATGAGCAGTTCTTC. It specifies CASSLVGTDSYNEQFF.

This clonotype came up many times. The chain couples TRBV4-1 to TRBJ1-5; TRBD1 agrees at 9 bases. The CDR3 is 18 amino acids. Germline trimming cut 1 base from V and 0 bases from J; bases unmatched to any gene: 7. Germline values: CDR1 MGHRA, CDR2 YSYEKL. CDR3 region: CASSQGTGTGFSNQPQHF. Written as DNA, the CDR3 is TGCGCCAGCAGCCAAGGGACCGGGACAGGGTTTAGCAATCAGCCCCAGCATTTT.

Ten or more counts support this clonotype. CDR3: CASSVGTATYEQYF. In DNA, the CDR3 is TGTGCCAGCAGCGTCGGGACAGCCACCTACGAGCAGTACTTC. The chain recombines TRBV9 with TRBJ2-7, with 7 positions matching TRBD1. J gave up 2 bases and V 2 bases, and 4 bases lay outside the gene matches. The germline CDR1 and CDR2 sequences are SGDLS and YYNGEE. This CDR3 has 14 residues.

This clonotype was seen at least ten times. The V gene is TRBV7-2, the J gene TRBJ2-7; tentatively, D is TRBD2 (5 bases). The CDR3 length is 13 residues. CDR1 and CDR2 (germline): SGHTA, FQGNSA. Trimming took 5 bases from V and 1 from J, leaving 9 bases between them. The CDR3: CASSQRVSYEQYF. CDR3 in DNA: TGTGCCAGCAGCCAGAGGGTTTCCTACGAGCAGTACTTC.